Reported below is one T cell receptor (beta chain). The source of the sample is a study of shared clonotypes between healthy human individuals. Replicate PCRs from sorted subsets contained approximately 220 ng DNA, which is 29,000 or so T cell genomes. Some clones are missing from TCRdb's copy, which holds only in-frame ones; the method was immunoSEQ multiplex PCR. The sample records more than 2 million clones, around 95% being singletons. This clonotype was obtained from a man between 18 and 29 years old in good health. Sequences were obtained from naive CD4+ T cells sorted from blood. Subset specified: CD45RA+ positively selected.

The chain's CDR3 is CASSQGGRGYEQYF. The CDR3 coding sequence is TGCGCCAGCAGCCAAGGCGGGAGGGGCTACGAGCAGTACTTC. The V call is TRBV4-1, the J call TRBJ2-7; TRBD2 matches 9 bases. The V segment lost 1 base and the J segment 3 bases; nucleotides outside the gene matches: 1. The CDR3 has 14 amino acids. The germline CDR1 and CDR2 sequences are MGHRA and YSYEKL.